This T cell receptor (beta chain) was recorded in a study of tumor and adjacent non-tumor tissue in lung cancer. Study information: There were fewer than 15 adenocarcinoma, a couple of squamous cell carcinoma and 1 small cell lung cancer cases. Approximately 4 million productive TCRbeta reads were obtained per sample on average.

A modified ARM-PCR protocol with three rounds of nested PCR amplified TCRbeta. From the multiplex PCR reads, TCRdb called clonotypes with MiXCR, one entry per CDR3 protein. The data hold under 150,000 distinct CDR3 sequences, with 66% observed a single time. RNA was extracted from bulk tissue without any cell sorting. As concerns this clonotype: At one end, the junction sequence differs from germline, possibly due to a read error.

The material sequenced was lung tumor tissue. This clonotype was obtained from a young man with non-small cell lung cancer.

CDR3 bases: TGTGCCGGCAGGGGGACAGGGTACGAGCAATACTTC. It specifies CAGRGTGYEQYF. This chain uses TRBV11-3 with TRBJ2-7; 9 bases fit TRBD1. In germline, CDR1 is SGHNT, CDR2 YENEEA. The CDR3 is 12 amino acids.